This T cell receptor beta chain stems from a study of blood T cell repertoires in COVID-19. The data were produced by immunoSEQ multiplex PCR, yet TCRdb's version contains in-frame clones alone and is incomplete. This sample has some 150,000 clones, with more than 75% found just once. The CDR3 loop spans 15 amino acids. V dropped 4 bases and J dropped 3 bases, with 15 bases sitting between them. Germline V CDR1 and CDR2: LNHDA, SQIVND (reference sequence). The source material was peripheral blood. The chain recombines TRBV19 with TRBJ1-2; D call uncertain. The receptor was isolated from a human donor with acute or convalescent COVID-19. The donor label of this sample is uncertain. This CDR3 is CASSTREGLHYGYTF. CDR3 DNA sequence: TGTGCCAGTAGTACACGGGAGGGCCTGCACTATGGCTACACCTTC.